These T cell receptor beta chains were read from a single sample in a study of blood T cell repertoires in COVID-19. Libraries were prepared by immunoSEQ multiplex PCR; TCRdb keeps only in-frame clonotypes and omits some of them. The table has roughly 270,000 clones, roughly 86% seen once. The sequencing input was peripheral blood. These receptor sequences come from a man aged 18 to 29 with active or convalescent COVID-19. Each CDR3 is given with its conserved first and last residue. A D gene is named only where the DNA matches it firmly. Size is stated for part of the rows, as once, few or many counts, or as a class when the clone is expanded.

J gene | V gene | D gene | clone size | CDR3 protein | CDR3 DNA
TRBJ2-7 | TRBV11-2 | - | once | CASNSLRVPYEQYF | TGTGCCAGCAACTCACTCCGGGTTCCCTACGAGCAGTACTTC
TRBJ1-6 | TRBV5-4 | - | - | CASSLSYNSPLHF | TGTGCCAGCAGCCTGTCCTATAATTCACCCCTCCACTTT
TRBJ2-3 | TRBV9 | - | - | CASSGMQGSTDTQYF | TGTGCCAGCAGCGGTATGCAGGGGAGCACAGATACGCAGTATTTT
TRBJ2-6 | TRBV27 | TRBD1 | - | CASSWDRAGANVLTF | TGTGCCAGCAGTTGGGACAGGGCTGGGGCCAACGTCCTGACTTTC
TRBJ2-3 | TRBV24-1 | - | - | CATSATASTDTQYF | TGTGCCACCAGTGCTACTGCTAGCACAGATACGCAGTATTTT
TRBJ2-1 | TRBV6-2/TRBV6-3 | TRBD2 | few | CASSYSSGGAEQFF | TGTGCCAGCAGTTACTCTAGCGGGGGGGCTGAGCAGTTCTTC
TRBJ2-7 | TRBV10-2 | - | - | CASSRASYEQYF | TGCGCCAGCAGCAGGGCCTCCTACGAGCAGTACTTC
TRBJ2-7 | TRBV19 | - | once | CASSVNRDEPSYEQYF | TGTGCCAGTAGTGTAAACAGGGATGAGCCCTCCTACGAGCAGTACTTC
TRBJ1-3 | TRBV7-2 | - | - | CASSLGRGPGNTIYF | TGTGCCAGCAGCTTAGGGCGGGGTCCGGGAAACACCATATATTTT
TRBJ2-3 | TRBV27 | TRBD2 | once | CASGRSGGVAADTQYF | TGTGCCAGCGGTCGTAGCGGGGGAGTCGCCGCAGATACGCAGTATTTT
TRBJ1-5 | TRBV9 | TRBD1 | - | CASSPRTGEGQPQHF | TGTGCCAGCAGCCCCCGGACAGGGGAGGGCCAGCCCCAGCATTTT
TRBJ2-6 | TRBV18 | TRBD1 | - | CASSPGTGGSGANVLTF | TGTGCCAGCTCACCGGGGACAGGGGGCTCTGGGGCCAACGTCCTGACTTTC
TRBJ2-2 | TRBV6-4 | TRBD2 | - | CASSELAGDNTGELFF | TGTGCCAGCAGTGAACTAGCGGGGGATAACACCGGGGAGCTGTTTTTT
TRBJ2-3 | TRBV7-2 | TRBD1 | once | CASNRGRWDTQYF | TGTGCCAGCAACAGGGGGCGGTGGGATACGCAGTATTTT
TRBJ2-5 | TRBV14 | TRBD1 | - | CASSPTGVETQYF | TGTGCCAGCAGCCCCACAGGGGTGGAGACCCAGTACTTC
TRBJ1-5 | TRBV19 | - | few | CASTWMGANQPQHF | TGTGCCAGTACTTGGATGGGAGCCAATCAGCCCCAGCATTTT
TRBJ1-1 | TRBV9 | - | - | CASTEGHLNTEAFF | TGTGCCAGCACCGAGGGACATTTGAACACTGAAGCTTTCTTT
TRBJ2-7 | TRBV9 | TRBD2 | - | CASSGLAGAYEQYF | TGTGCCAGCAGCGGGCTAGCGGGGGCCTACGAGCAGTACTTC
TRBJ2-3 | TRBV6-6 | - | - | CASSDSLPSTDTQYF | TGTGCCAGCAGTGACAGTTTGCCTAGCACAGATACGCAGTATTTT
TRBJ2-7 | TRBV29-1 | TRBD1 | once | CSVESGTGGVEQYF | TGCAGCGTTGAATCGGGGACAGGGGGCGTTGAGCAGTACTTC
TRBJ2-1 | TRBV29-1 | TRBD2 | - | CSVRGQGTSGGRSSYNEQFF | TGCAGCGTTCGGGGACAGGGGACTAGCGGGGGGAGATCTTCCTACAATGAGCAGTTCTTC
TRBJ2-5 | TRBV18 | - | - | CASSSEETQYF | TGTGCCAGCTCATCCGAAGAGACCCAGTACTTC
TRBJ1-5 | TRBV7-2 | - | once | CASSLALGQIQPQHF | TGTGCCAGCAGCTTAGCATTGGGACAAATACAGCCCCAGCATTTT
TRBJ1-1 | TRBV6-5 | TRBD1 | - | CASSYILGQGDTEAFF | TGTGCCAGCAGTTACATCCTGGGACAGGGGGACACTGAAGCTTTCTTT
TRBJ2-2 | TRBV5-1 | - | - | CASSLAEQSGELFF | TGCGCCAGCAGCTTGGCCGAACAAAGCGGGGAGCTGTTTTTT
TRBJ2-5 | TRBV9 | - | - | CASSARGRGAQETQYF | TGTGCCAGCAGCGCGCGGGGGCGGGGCGCCCAAGAGACCCAGTACTTC
TRBJ2-7 | TRBV4-1 | TRBD2 | - | CASSQGLASSYEQYF | TGCGCCAGCAGCCAAGGACTAGCGAGCTCCTACGAGCAGTACTTC
TRBJ2-3 | TRBV6-5 | - | - | CASSYSGGPPDTQYF | TGTGCCAGCAGTTACTCGGGGGGGCCGCCAGATACGCAGTATTTT
TRBJ1-2 | TRBV5-1 | - | - | CASLAEGDYGYTF | TGCGCCAGCTTGGCGGAGGGCGACTATGGCTACACCTTC
TRBJ1-2 | TRBV4-1 | TRBD1 | - | CASSQPPRGYDYGYTF | TGCGCCAGCAGCCAACCTCCCAGGGGGTACGACTATGGCTACACCTTC
TRBJ1-4 | TRBV15 | - | - | CATSIGAREGEKLFF | TGTGCCACCAGCATAGGGGCCAGGGAAGGTGAAAAACTGTTTTTT
TRBJ2-2 | TRBV4-1 | - | - | CASGSGRGVTGELFF | TGCGCCAGCGGGTCGGGCAGGGGGGTTACCGGGGAGCTGTTTTTT
TRBJ1-5 | TRBV19 | TRBD1 | - | CASSIGTAGQPQHF | TGTGCCAGTAGTATCGGGACAGCAGGTCAGCCCCAGCATTTT
TRBJ1-2 | TRBV1 | - | - | CTSSPIAVCYGYTF | TGCACCAGCAGCCCGATAGCGGTATGCTATGGCTACACCTTC
TRBJ2-7 | TRBV13 | - | - | CASSTRGDNSYEQYF | TGTGCCAGCAGCACGCGGGGCGATAACTCCTACGAGCAGTACTTC
TRBJ1-2 | TRBV11-2 | TRBD1 | - | CASSLGPGTGEGHGYTF | TGTGCCAGCAGCTTAGGTCCCGGGACAGGGGAGGGGCATGGCTACACCTTC
TRBJ1-1 | TRBV10-1 | TRBD1 | - | CASSDLQGAGTEAFF | TGCGCCAGCAGTGATCTACAGGGGGCCGGCACTGAAGCTTTCTTT
TRBJ2-6 | TRBV11-2 | - | once | CASSLDLGANVLTF | TGTGCCAGCAGCTTAGATCTTGGGGCCAACGTCCTGACTTTC
TRBJ2-7 | TRBV5-1 | - | once | CASSMDSYEQYF | TGCGCCAGCAGCATGGACAGTTACGAGCAGTACTTC
TRBJ2-5 | TRBV7-2 | TRBD2 | - | CASSLTSGGTVTQYF | TGTGCCAGCAGTCTTACTAGCGGGGGTACGGTGACCCAGTACTTC
TRBJ1-1 | TRBV6-5 | TRBD1 | - | CASSQLGQGGTEAFF | TGTGCCAGCAGTCAACTCGGACAGGGCGGGACTGAAGCTTTCTTT
TRBJ2-3 | TRBV10-3 | - | - | CAISESEYSKQYF | TGTGCCATCAGTGAGTCAGAGTACAGCAAGCAGTATTTT